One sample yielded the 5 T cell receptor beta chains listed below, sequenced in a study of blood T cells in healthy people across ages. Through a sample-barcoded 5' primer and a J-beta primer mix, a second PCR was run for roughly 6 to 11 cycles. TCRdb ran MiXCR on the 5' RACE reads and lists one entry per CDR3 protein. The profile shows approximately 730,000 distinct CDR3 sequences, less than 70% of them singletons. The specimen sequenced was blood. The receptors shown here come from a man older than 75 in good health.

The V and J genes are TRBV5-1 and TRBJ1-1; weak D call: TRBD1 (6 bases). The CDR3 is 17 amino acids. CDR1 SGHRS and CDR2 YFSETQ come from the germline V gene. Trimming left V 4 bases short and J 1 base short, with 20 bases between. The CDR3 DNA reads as TGCGCCAGCAGCCCCGGACTGGGAGGGGGTTGGAACACTGAAGCTTTCTTT. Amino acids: CASSPGLGGGWNTEAFF.

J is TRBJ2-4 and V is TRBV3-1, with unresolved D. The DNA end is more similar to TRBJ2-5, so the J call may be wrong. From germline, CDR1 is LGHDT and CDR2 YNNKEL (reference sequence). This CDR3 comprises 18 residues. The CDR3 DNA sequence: TGTGCCAGCAGCCAAGATCTCATGGGCGGCACGTTGGGGGAGACCCAGTACTTC. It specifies CASSQDLMGGTLGETQYF.

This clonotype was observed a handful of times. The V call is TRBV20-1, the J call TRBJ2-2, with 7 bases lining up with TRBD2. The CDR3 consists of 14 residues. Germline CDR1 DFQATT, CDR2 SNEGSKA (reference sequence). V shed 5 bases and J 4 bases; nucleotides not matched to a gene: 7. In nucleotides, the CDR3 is TGCAGTGCTCTGGGGGAGGGGAGCACCGGGGAGCTGTTTTTT. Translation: CSALGEGSTGELFF.

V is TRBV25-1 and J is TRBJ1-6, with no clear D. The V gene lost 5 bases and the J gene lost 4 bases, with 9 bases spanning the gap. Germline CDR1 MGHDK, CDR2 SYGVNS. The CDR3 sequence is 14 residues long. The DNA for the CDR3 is TGTGCCAGCAGTTTTTCTGGGTATAATTCACCCCTCCACTTT. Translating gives CASSFSGYNSPLHF.

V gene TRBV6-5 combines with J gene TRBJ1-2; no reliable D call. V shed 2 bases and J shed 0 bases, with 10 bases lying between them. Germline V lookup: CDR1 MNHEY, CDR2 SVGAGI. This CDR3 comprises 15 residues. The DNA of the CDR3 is TGTGCCAGCAGTTACGGGGTTCAGGCTAACTATGGCTACACCTTC. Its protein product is CASSYGVQANYGYTF.